The clone carrying this T cell receptor beta chain was seen only once. These data originate in a study of T cell responses to AZD1222 COVID-19 vaccine. Profiling relied on immunoSEQ multiplex PCR, and the TCRdb table lists in-frame clones only, not all of them. The profile shows 250,000 to 300,000 clones, 90% to 95% of them singletons. The specimen comprised peripheral blood, sampled 28 days after the second AZD1222 dose. This receptor was identified in an adult who received the AZD1222 COVID-19 vaccine.

The CDR3 DNA reads TGTGCCAGTAGTATAGATGGACCCGGGGCAAACAGGAACAATGAGCAGTTCTTC. Encoded protein: CASSIDGPGANRNNEQFF. V and J are TRBV19 and TRBJ2-1; D is perhaps TRBD1 or TRBD2 (5 bases each). V lost 0 bases and J 5 bases, leaving 20 bases between the germline ends. Germline V CDR1 and CDR2: LNHDA, SQIVND (reference sequence). The CDR3 consists of 18 residues.